The 9 T cell receptor beta chains below all came from one sample that was sequenced in a study of memory CD4+ T cells and cytomegalovirus serostatus. TCRdb's copy holds only in-frame clones and misses some; the assay was immunoSEQ multiplex PCR. The table lists some 59,000 clones, roughly four fifths of them singletons. Single viable CD3+CD4+CD8-CD45RO+ cells were sorted as the memory CD4+ T cells. The sequenced sample was memory CD4+ T cells from blood. All receptors derive from an adult in good health and CMV-seronegative.

V usage is TRBV19 and J usage is TRBJ2-5; TRBD2 matches at 10 bases. V trimming: 5 bases; J trimming: 2 bases; junction bases outside the gene matches: 5. Looked up from germline, CDR1 is LNHDA and CDR2 is SQIVND (reference sequence). The CDR3 sequence is 15 residues long. CDR3 coding DNA: TGTGCCAGTAGTCCAATACTAGCGGGGCAAGAGACCCAGTACTTC. Translating it yields CASSPILAGQETQYF.

CDR3 amino acids: CASSLSAVPGLGQETQYF. CDR3 coding DNA: TGTGCCAGCAGCTTATCGGCCGTCCCGGGACTTGGACAAGAGACCCAGTACTTC. The chain has TRBV5-6 and TRBJ2-5; the D gene is possibly TRBD2 (6 bases). The CDR3 sequence is 18 residues long. V was clipped by 2 bases and J by 2 bases, with 22 bases between them. Germline V gives CDR1 SGHDT, CDR2 YYEEEE.

This clone was picked up one time. The chain employs TRBV29-1 and TRBJ2-7; possibly TRBD1 for D (5 bases). Trimming took off 7 bases at V and 7 bases at J, with 14 bases between the two ends. The germline gives CDR1 SQVTM, CDR2 ANQGSEA. There are 11 residues in the CDR3. CDR3 bases: TGCAGCGGGGCAGGGCAGGGTGAGCAGTACTTC. Translating gives CSGAGQGEQYF.

This chain joins TRBV7-9 and TRBJ1-3; D gene ambiguous. CDR3 length equals 15 residues. Germline lookup yields CDR1 SEHNR and CDR2 FQNEAQ (reference sequence). Trimming shortened V by 4 bases and J by 0 bases, and 10 bases separated the two germline ends. The CDR3 protein is CASSSSQASGNTIYF. CDR3 DNA: TGTGCCAGCAGCTCATCTCAGGCCTCTGGAAACACCATATATTTT.

A few counts support this clone. V is TRBV19 and J is TRBJ1-2; possibly TRBD1 for D (5 bases). V was pared by 6 bases and J by 4 bases, with 12 bases between. The CDR3 spans 13 residues. Germline assignment: CDR1 LNHDA and CDR2 SQIVND (reference sequence). The chain's CDR3 is CASSDKGPYGYTF. In DNA form, the CDR3 reads TGTGCCAGTAGCGACAAGGGACCCTATGGCTACACCTTC.

The V gene is TRBV6-6, the J gene TRBJ1-3; D gene ambiguous. This CDR3 is 13 amino acids long. The germline V and J ends were trimmed by 6 bases and 4 bases, with 10 bases remaining between them. Germline loops: CDR1 MNHNY, CDR2 SVGAGI (reference sequence). CDR3 sequence: CASSNEDGNTIYF. The CDR3 DNA sequence: TGTGCCAGCAGCAACGAGGACGGAAACACCATATATTTT.

This clone has a handful of counts. The chain links TRBV18 to TRBJ1-5; 7 nucleotides agree with TRBD1. The J segment lost 4 bases and the V segment lost 4 bases, leaving 7 bases of the junction unmatched. Germline-derived CDR1 and CDR2 are KGHSH and LQKENI. The CDR3 runs 15 residues. The CDR3 loop reads CASSHGQVGNQPQHF. CDR3 in DNA: TGTGCCAGCTCACATGGACAGGTTGGAAATCAGCCCCAGCATTTT.

This clone was seen once. Other DNA sequences in this specimen translate into the identical CDR3. The chain is built from TRBV19 and TRBJ1-3; possibly TRBD1 for D (5 bases). Germline lookup yields CDR1 LNHDA and CDR2 SQIVND (reference sequence). This CDR3 has 14 residues. Trimming pared 5 bases from V and 4 bases from J, leaving 12 bases between. CDR3 loop: CASSYRGQGNTIYF. CDR3 DNA sequence: TGTGCCAGTAGTTACCGGGGCCAAGGAAACACCATATATTTT.

The chain couples TRBV18 to TRBJ2-7; D not certain. Germline V lookup: CDR1 KGHSH, CDR2 LQKENI. V lost 6 bases and J lost 0, with 6 bases in between. The CDR3 contains 12 residues. This CDR3 reads CASSRSSYEQYF. As DNA, the CDR3 is TGTGCCAGCTCCCGGAGCTCCTACGAGCAGTACTTC.